These T cell receptor beta chains were read from a single sample in a study of regulatory T cells in long-lasting Graves disease. TCRdb passed the multiplex PCR reads through MiXCR, listing each CDR3 protein once. The data contain about 450,000 distinct CDR3 sequences, about a sixth of them singletons. These data also formed part of another study, on T cells in Graves' hyperthyroidism and ophthalmopathy.

Sequences were derived from peripheral blood mononuclear cells (PBMCs), sampled at new diagnosis, from a patient treated with antithyroid drugs. These receptors were obtained from a woman between 25 and 40 years old with Graves disease. Both conserved end residues are part of each CDR3. Each record gives: clone size, J gene, D gene, V gene, CDR3 protein, CDR3 DNA. The D gene is left open where the match is weak. The size of a clone is reported for some rows only, either as once, few or many, or as a class for expanded clones.

>few|TRBJ2-2|TRBD2|TRBV5-4
CASSLMIAGGAGELFF
TGTGCCAGCAGCTTGATGATAGCGGGAGGGGCCGGGGAGCTGTTTTTT
>few|TRBJ2-3|TRBD2|TRBV20-1
CSARDSGTPQYF
TGCAGTGCTAGAGATAGCGGGACCCCGCAGTATTTT
>NA|TRBJ2-5|NA|TRBV5-1
CASSLGQDRQTQYF
TGCGCCAGCAGCTTGGGCCAGGACCGGCAGACCCAGTACTTC
>few|TRBJ2-3|TRBD2|TRBV6-2/TRBV6-3
CASSTLTSGSTDTQYF
TGTGCCAGCAGTACCCTGACTAGCGGAAGCACAGATACGCAGTATTTT
>few|TRBJ2-2|TRBD1|TRBV3-1
CASSQDLRTGAAPTGELFF
TGTGCCAGCAGCCAAGATTTGAGGACAGGGGCGGCCCCGACCGGGGAGCTGTTTTTT
>few|TRBJ2-5|NA|TRBV19
CASSPRPDGGETQYF
TGTGCCAGTAGTCCCCGACCCGACGGAGGAGAGACCCAGTACTTC
>many|TRBJ2-1|NA|TRBV7-9
CASSLVVRGGYNEQFF
TGTGCCAGCAGCTTAGTAGTAAGGGGTGGCTACAATGAGCAGTTCTTC
>many|TRBJ2-3|NA|TRBV6-6
CASSYSILATYTDTQYF
TGTGCCAGCAGTTACTCGATTCTTGCGACCTACACAGATACGCAGTATTTT
>many|TRBJ2-1|TRBD1|TRBV7-6
CASSLRTGGFYYNEQFF
TGTGCCAGCAGCTTAAGAACAGGGGGTTTCTACTACAATGAGCAGTTCTTC
>many|TRBJ2-1|NA|TRBV18
CASSGDEQEQFF
TGTGCCAGCTCAGGGGACGAGCAAGAGCAGTTCTTC
>many|TRBJ1-1|NA|TRBV28
CASSLKGPGSPSFTEAFF
TGTGCCAGCAGTTTAAAAGGTCCCGGCAGCCCCTCGTTTACTGAAGCTTTCTTT
>many|TRBJ2-1|NA|TRBV7-2
CASSFPGGRPSSYNEQFF
TGTGCCAGCAGCTTCCCTGGGGGGCGCCCGAGCTCCTACAATGAGCAGTTCTTC
>many|TRBJ1-4|TRBD1|TRBV28
CASSSGTGNEKLFF
TGCGCCAGCAGCTCCGGGACAGGGAATGAAAAACTGTTTTTT
>NA|TRBJ2-5|TRBD1|TRBV25-1
CASSPGQGVDETQYF
TGTGCCAGCAGTCCAGGACAGGGGGTCGATGAGACCCAGTACTTC
>many|TRBJ2-5|TRBD2|TRBV7-9
CASSLQTSAKTQYF
TGTGCCAGCAGCCTACAAACTAGCGCCAAAACCCAGTACTTC
>many|TRBJ2-1|NA|TRBV15
CATSRALGRGSYNEQFF
TGTGCCACCAGCAGAGCCCTTGGACGAGGGTCCTACAATGAGCAGTTCTTC
>few|TRBJ1-5|TRBD1|TRBV5-1
CASSEQGGNQPQHF
TGCGCCAGCAGCGAACAGGGGGGCAATCAGCCCCAGCATTTT
>many|TRBJ2-1|NA|TRBV29-1
CSVDKRASSYNEQFF
TGCAGCGTTGACAAGCGGGCTAGCTCCTACAATGAGCAGTTCTTC
>many|TRBJ2-7|NA|TRBV27
CASSLSKVYEQYF
TGTGCCAGCAGTTTATCGAAGGTATACGAGCAGTACTTC
>many|TRBJ2-1|TRBD2|TRBV11-2
CASSDSGSSYNEQFF
TGTGCCAGCAGTGATAGCGGGAGCTCCTACAATGAGCAGTTCTTC
>few|TRBJ2-1|TRBD2|TRBV20-1
CSAAGREGLGEQFF
TGCAGTGCCGCGGGGCGGGAGGGCCTCGGTGAGCAGTTCTTC
>many|TRBJ2-7|NA|TRBV28
CASSDRHYEQYF
TGTGCCAGCAGCGACCGGCACTACGAGCAGTACTTC
>many|TRBJ2-3|TRBD2|TRBV7-2
CASSLLRTAGGTDTQYF
TGTGCCAGCAGCCTTCTGAGAACGGCGGGGGGCACAGATACGCAGTATTTT
>many|TRBJ1-5|TRBD1|TRBV4-2
CASSQGQGANQPQHF
TGTGCCAGCAGCCAAGGACAGGGGGCTAATCAGCCCCAGCATTTT
>few|TRBJ2-7|TRBD2|TRBV20-1
CSANERTSGKIFEQYF
TGCAGTGCTAATGAGAGGACTAGCGGGAAGATTTTCGAGCAGTACTTC
>many|TRBJ2-1|NA|TRBV6-2/TRBV6-3
CASNPPTRRDEQFF
TGTGCCAGCAACCCCCCGACGCGGAGGGATGAGCAGTTCTTC
>many|TRBJ2-7|TRBD1|TRBV28
CASRTGGYEQYF
TGTGCCAGCAGGACAGGGGGTTACGAGCAGTACTTC
>NA|TRBJ2-2|NA|TRBV19
CASSRSGSVAGELFF
TGTGCCAGTAGTAGGTCGGGGAGTGTGGCCGGGGAGCTGTTTTTT
>NA|TRBJ1-1|TRBD1|TRBV19
CASSSRTGQNTEAFF
TGTGCCAGTAGTTCGCGGACAGGGCAGAACACTGAAGCTTTCTTT